This T cell receptor (beta chain) emerged from a study of T cell responses to AZD1222 COVID-19 vaccine. Clones were sequenced by immunoSEQ multiplex PCR, and TCRdb holds only the in-frame ones, with some missing. The profile shows roughly 170,000 clones, 85% to 95% of them singletons. Worth noting for this clone: Its antigen is currently unknown.

Study findings and constraints: In a largely white British group with more females than males, clonal diversity was possibly underestimated. Baseline testing showed seropositivity in only a handful of AZD1222 recipients. Reportedly, nearly half the spike-specific TCRs target unmutated variant regions. Across the whole spike, CD4 TCRs peaked at regions 160-218 and 743-854.

This CDR3 contains 14 residues. Germline-derived CDR1 and CDR2 are SQVTM and ANQGSEA. Trimming cost V 6 bases and J 5 bases; bases outside gene matches: 12. The rearrangement uses TRBV29-1 and TRBJ2-5; 7 nucleotides align to TRBD1. The TCR comes from an adult who received the AZD1222 COVID-19 vaccine. This specimen consisted of peripheral blood, obtained 28 days after the second AZD1222 dose. CDR3 DNA: TGCAGCGTCGCGACAGTAAGGGACAGTGAGACCCAGTACTTC. Residues: CSVATVRDSETQYF. Variable domain in full (rest from reference TRBV29-1 and TRBJ2-5): SAVISQKPSRDICQRGTSLTIQCQVDSQVTMMFWYRQQPGQSLTLIATANQGSEATYESGFVIDKFPISRPNLTFSTLTVSNMSPEDSSIYLCSVATVRDSETQYFGPGTRLLVL.